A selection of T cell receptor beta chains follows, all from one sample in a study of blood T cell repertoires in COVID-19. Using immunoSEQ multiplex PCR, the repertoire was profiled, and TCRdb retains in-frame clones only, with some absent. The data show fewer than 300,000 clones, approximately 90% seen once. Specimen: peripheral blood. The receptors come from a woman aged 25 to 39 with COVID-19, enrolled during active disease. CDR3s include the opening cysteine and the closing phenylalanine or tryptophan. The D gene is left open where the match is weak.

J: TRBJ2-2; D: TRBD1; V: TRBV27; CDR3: CASSLTQGAYGGELFF
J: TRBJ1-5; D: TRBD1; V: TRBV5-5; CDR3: CASSLGTGALGQPQHF
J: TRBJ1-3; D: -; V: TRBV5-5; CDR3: CASSRQGPGNTIYF
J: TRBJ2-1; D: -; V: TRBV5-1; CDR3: CASSLGRVLNEQFF
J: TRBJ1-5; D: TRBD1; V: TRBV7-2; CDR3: CASSSFLTGTQPQHF
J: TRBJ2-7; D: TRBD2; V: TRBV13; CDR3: CASSSTSRLAGTYEQYF
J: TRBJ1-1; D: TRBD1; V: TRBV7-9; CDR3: CASSSTGVAFTEAFF
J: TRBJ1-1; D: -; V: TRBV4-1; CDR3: CASSQGTADLGHANTEAFF
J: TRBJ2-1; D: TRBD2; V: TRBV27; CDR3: CASSPGGLLNEQFF
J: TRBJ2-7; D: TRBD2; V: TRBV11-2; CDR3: CASSSGLYEQYF
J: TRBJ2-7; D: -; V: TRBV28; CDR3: CASRPQGYEQYF
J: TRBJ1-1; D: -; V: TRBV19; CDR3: CASSTGLNTEAFF
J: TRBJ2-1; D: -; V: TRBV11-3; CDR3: CASSREQGSYNEQFF
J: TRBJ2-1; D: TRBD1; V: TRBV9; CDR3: CASSPETGVSEQFF
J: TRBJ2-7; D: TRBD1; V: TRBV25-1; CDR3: CASSVPGTGTKEQYF
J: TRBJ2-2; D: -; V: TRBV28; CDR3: CASSLEFAGELFF
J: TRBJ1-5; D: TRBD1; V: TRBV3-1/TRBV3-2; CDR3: CASSQGWTGGGQPQHF
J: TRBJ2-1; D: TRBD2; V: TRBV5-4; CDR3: CASSSGLAGGRVEQFF
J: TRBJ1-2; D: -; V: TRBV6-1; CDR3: CASSEVGQGGGYTF
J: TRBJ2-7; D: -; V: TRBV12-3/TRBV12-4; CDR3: CASSFGSYEQYF
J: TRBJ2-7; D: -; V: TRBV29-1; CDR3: CSVEDQDIEQYF
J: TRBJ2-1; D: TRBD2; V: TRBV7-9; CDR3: CASSTRLLAGSDNEQFF
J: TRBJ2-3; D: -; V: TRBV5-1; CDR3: CASSPGTTDTQYF
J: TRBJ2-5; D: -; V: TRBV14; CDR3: CASSQVAGEETQYF
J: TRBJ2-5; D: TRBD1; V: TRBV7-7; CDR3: CASSLEGLRGQETQYF
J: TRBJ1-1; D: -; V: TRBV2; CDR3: CASTAGTAAEAFF
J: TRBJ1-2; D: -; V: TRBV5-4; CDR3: CASSLSGPRDYGYTF
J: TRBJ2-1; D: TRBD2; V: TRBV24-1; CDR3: CATSDFSGGSYNEQFF